The 17 T cell receptor beta chains listed next were all sequenced from one sample in a study of spatial heterogeneity in lung cancer. Findings and caveats of the study: Tumors with more nonsynonymous mutations had more expanded intratumoral alpha and beta TCRs.

Their antigens remain unidentified. Sample time point: sample taken at primary tumor resection. MiXCR was run by TCRdb on the 5' RACE reads, yielding one entry per CDR3 protein. Of thousands of distinct CDR3 sequences in the sample, over 8.5% are singletons; the top ten hold 10% to 13%. The sample was lung tumor tissue, taken at surgery. These receptors originate from a female donor with early-stage non-small cell lung cancer.

This clonotype is medium-sized by share. The chain recombines TRBV20-1 with TRBJ2-1, with D uncertain. Germline V gene lookup returns CDR1 DFQATT and CDR2 SNEGSKA (reference sequence). V lost 0 bases and J 8 bases, leaving 2 bases between the germline ends. CDR3 size: 10 residues. For the CDR3, the DNA is TGCAGTGCTAGAGAAGATGAGCAGTTCTTC. Protein sequence: CSAREDEQFF.

This clonotype was observed at least ten times. The chain uses TRBV20-1 and TRBJ2-2; no reliable D call. The V end lost 2 bases, the J end lost 4 bases, and 8 bases lay between the germline ends. The CDR3 contains 13 residues. Germline assignment: CDR1 DFQATT and CDR2 SNEGSKA (reference sequence). The CDR3 DNA reads TGCAGTGCTAGACCACGACGCACCGGGGAGCTGTTTTTT. It is translated as CSARPRRTGELFF.

This clonotype was detected many times. This chain joins TRBV11-3 and TRBJ1-5; D remains unclear. CDR3 length: 16 residues. V lost 0 bases, J lost 8 bases, and 17 bases lay in between. Per the germline V gene, CDR1 is SGHNT and CDR2 is YENEEA. CDR3 in DNA: TGTGCCAGCAGCTTAGAAGCCCCGGGAGCGAGAGAGCCCCAGCATTTT. It specifies CASSLEAPGAREPQHF.

This chain connects TRBV11-1 to TRBJ2-7; 9 bases match TRBD1. This CDR3 is 16 amino acids long. The germline V gene has CDR1 SGHAT and CDR2 FQDESV (reference sequence). V lost 5 bases to trimming and J lost 0 bases; unmatched junction nucleotides: 8. CDR3 in DNA: TGTGCCAGCAGCAAACCGGGACAGGGTTTCTCCTACGAGCAGTACTTC. Translating gives CASSKPGQGFSYEQYF.

This clonotype was found many times. This chain uses TRBV20-1 with TRBJ2-5; 8 bases are a match to TRBD2. Germline-derived CDR1 and CDR2 are DFQATT and SNEGSKA (reference sequence). With V trimmed by 4 bases and J by 5 bases, 3 bases remained unmatched. This CDR3 comprises 12 residues. CDR3 residues: CSANPSGETQYF. DNA of the CDR3: TGCAGTGCTAATCCTAGCGGGGAGACCCAGTACTTC.

This clonotype has at least ten counts. The chain is built from TRBV20-1 and TRBJ1-5, with D possibly being TRBD1 (5 bases). The CDR3 runs 15 residues. From germline, CDR1 is DFQATT and CDR2 SNEGSKA (reference sequence). Trimming left V 0 bases short and J 5 bases short, with 14 bases between. The CDR3 region is CSARDGGAGDQPQHF. CDR3 nucleotide sequence: TGCAGTGCTAGAGATGGAGGGGCTGGAGATCAGCCCCAGCATTTT.

The chain combines TRBV4-1 with TRBJ1-1, with 10 bases that match TRBD1. The CDR3 runs to 15 residues. The germline CDR1 and CDR2 sequences are MGHRA and YSYEKL. After removal of 6 bases from V and 2 bases from J, the junction contained 6 bases not matched to a gene. The CDR3 sequence is CASRQQTGGNTEAFF. In DNA, the CDR3 is TGCGCCAGCAGGCAACAGACAGGGGGCAACACTGAAGCTTTCTTT.

The rearrangement uses TRBV7-2 and TRBJ2-7; D is perhaps TRBD1 (6 bases). Per the germline V gene, CDR1 is SGHTA and CDR2 is FQGNSA. CDR3 length: 14 residues. The V gene lost 4 bases and the J gene lost 6 bases, with 16 bases spanning the gap. The CDR3 DNA reads as TGTGCCAGCAGCTACCAGGGGCAGCGTGGCGAGCAGTACTTC. Translated: CASSYQGQRGEQYF. The whole variable domain, filled in from reference TRBV7-2 and TRBJ2-7, reads GAGVSQSPSNKVTEKGKDVELRCDPISGHTALYWYRQSLGQGLEFLIYFQGNSAPDKSGLPSDRFSAERTGGSVSTLTIQRTQQEDSAVYLCASSYQGQRGEQYFGPGTRLTVT.

There are a few counts of this clonotype. This chain connects TRBV6-1 to TRBJ1-1; 10 bases agree with TRBD1. The V gene end was trimmed by 0 bases and the J gene end by 10 bases; junction bases not matched to a gene: 8. Germline assignment: CDR1 MNHNS and CDR2 SASEGT. This CDR3 is built from 15 residues. This CDR3 is CASSEATGGGVSAFF. The DNA for the CDR3 is TGTGCCAGCAGTGAAGCGACAGGGGGCGGTGTGTCAGCTTTCTTT.

This clonotype is labeled medium-sized. The rearrangement links TRBV9 to TRBJ2-6; D may be TRBD2 (5 bases). Trimming cost V 7 bases and J 0 bases, with 5 bases left between them. The germline gives CDR1 SGDLS, CDR2 YYNGEE. This CDR3 has 13 residues. In nucleotides, the CDR3 is TGTGCCAGCCGGGGCTCTGGGGCCAACGTCCTGACTTTC. Amino acids: CASRGSGANVLTF.

This clonotype has a handful of counts. The CDR3 coding sequence is TGTGCCAGCAGTGTCGGGACAGACTACAATGAGCAGTTCTTC. As protein: CASSVGTDYNEQFF. The gene calls are TRBV2 and TRBJ2-1; the match to TRBD1 covers 7 bases. CDR1 SNHLY and CDR2 FYNNEI come from the germline V gene. The CDR3 covers 14 residues. V shed 4 bases, J shed 3 bases, and the junction held 3 bases outside the gene matches.

This clonotype occurred many times. The CDR3 bases are TGTGCCAGCAGTCCCGCGGGACTAGCCTTCGAGCAGTACTTC. Translating it yields CASSPAGLAFEQYF. This chain joins TRBV6-2 or TRBV6-3 and TRBJ2-7; 9 bases fit TRBD2. The CDR3 has 14 amino acids. CDR1 and CDR2 from the germline V gene are MNHEY and SVGEGT. J lost 6 bases, V lost 5 bases, and 8 bases had no gene match.

This chain connects TRBV28 to TRBJ1-6; no reliable D call. The germline V and J ends were trimmed by 5 bases and 9 bases, with 8 bases remaining between them. The CDR3 has 12 residues. Germline CDR1 is MDHEN and CDR2 is SYDVKM. In nucleotides, the CDR3 is TGTGCCAGCAGTATGTCGGCTTCACCCCTCCACTTT. It yields the protein CASSMSASPLHF.

This clonotype was counted only a few times. The chain carries TRBV7-9 and TRBJ2-5; the D is unclear. The CDR3 is 12 residues long. Trimming left V 2 bases short and J 5 bases short, with 6 bases between. Germline CDR1 SEHNR, CDR2 FQNEAQ (reference sequence). CDR3 amino acids: CASSLRQETQYF. The CDR3 nucleotides are TGTGCCAGCAGCTTACGTCAGGAGACCCAGTACTTC.

This clonotype has more than one count but fewer than ten. This chain connects TRBV5-4 to TRBJ1-4, with D unclear. CDR1 SGHNT and CDR2 YYREEE come from the germline V gene (reference sequence). The CDR3 consists of 12 residues. The ends were cut back, 2 bases at V and 9 bases at J, with 8 bases in the middle. CDR3 loop: CASSLRRQKLFF. CDR3 DNA: TGTGCCAGCAGCTTAAGGCGACAAAAACTGTTTTTT.

This clonotype is classed as medium-sized. The chain carries TRBV7-9 and TRBJ1-2; 9 positions match TRBD1. With V trimmed by 6 bases and J by 3 bases, 5 bases remained unmatched. Looked up from germline, CDR1 is SEHNR and CDR2 is FQNEAQ (reference sequence). The CDR3 totals 14 residues. The CDR3 sequence: CASRHRDRDYGYTF. For the CDR3, the DNA is TGTGCCAGCAGACACCGGGACAGGGACTATGGCTACACCTTC.

This clonotype was recorded many times. J is TRBJ2-5 and V is TRBV21-1; the table calls TRBD1, which could not be checked here. TRBV21-1 is a pseudogene segment. CDR3 length equals 19 residues. The CDR3 DNA sequence: TGTGCCAGCAGCAAAGAAGCAACCGGGACAGAGCACCCCCAAGAGACCCAGTACTTC. Amino acid sequence: CASSKEATGTEHPQETQYF.